These 31 T cell receptor beta chains were all obtained from the same sample, sequenced in a study of blood T cell repertoires in COVID-19 (dated by TCRdb to between 2020 and 2021). Receptor amplification or capture employed the immunoSEQ multiplex PCR assay. TCRdb took over this immuneACCESS table, retaining in-frame rearrangements with V and J assigned. Such tables are incomplete; in checked studies, under half of the missing clones stem from an unresolved V gene, and the remainder is unexplained. Counted in this sample were under 70,000 clones; around nine tenths of them appeared once. Approximately 15% of the sample is taken by the ten largest. What was sequenced was peripheral blood. All receptors come from a man aged 80 or over with acute or convalescent COVID-19.

The J gene is TRBJ1-3, the V gene TRBV13; tentatively, D is TRBD1 (6 bases). The CDR3 runs 16 residues. The germline V gene has CDR1 PRHDT and CDR2 FYEKMQ (reference sequence). The ends were cut back, 3 bases at V and 0 bases at J, with 12 bases in the middle. CDR3 in DNA: TGTGCCAGCAGCTTTGACGGACAGATCTCTGGAAACACCATATATTTT. It is translated as CASSFDGQISGNTIYF.

The chain uses TRBV25-1 and TRBJ2-2; tentative D call: TRBD1 (6 bases). Germline assignment: CDR1 MGHDK and CDR2 SYGVNS. The CDR3 is 14 amino acids. V was shortened by 8 bases and J by 6 bases, with 16 bases between the two germline ends. This CDR3 reads CASQVGTPAGELFF. The CDR3 region has the DNA TGTGCCAGCCAAGTAGGGACACCGGCCGGGGAGCTGTTTTTT.

The V call is TRBV6-5, the J call TRBJ1-1; TRBD1 might be the D (5 bases). This CDR3 has 14 amino acids. The germline gives CDR1 MNHEY, CDR2 SVGAGI. Between the trimmed V and J ends, which lost 8 bases and 6 bases, there was a span of 19 bases. The DNA of the CDR3 is TGTGCCAGCCCCCCAGCGGGACGTAGAGCTGAAGCTTTCTTT. Translating it yields CASPPAGRRAEAFF.

This clone was observed a single time. The chain combines TRBV19 with TRBJ2-2, with D possibly being TRBD2 (7 bases). CDR3 length: 19 residues. Trimming took 5 bases from V and 7 from J, leaving 29 bases between them. The germline V gene has CDR1 LNHDA and CDR2 SQIVND (reference sequence). The CDR3 here is CASSPSPLGGASMDGELFF. For the CDR3, the DNA is TGTGCCAGTAGTCCCTCGCCGCTTGGGGGGGCCTCCATGGACGGGGAGCTGTTTTTT.

The gene calls are TRBV19 and TRBJ2-7; possibly TRBD2 for D (6 bases). The V gene lost 10 bases and the J gene lost 6 bases, with 16 bases spanning the gap. Germline lookup yields CDR1 LNHDA and CDR2 SQIVND (reference sequence). The length of the CDR3 is 12 residues. In DNA, the CDR3 is TGTGCCACGCGGGGTCAGGTGGGCGAGCAGTACTTC. Translated, it gives CATRGQVGEQYF.

This chain links TRBV5-1 with TRBJ1-2, with D unclear. The CDR3 extends over 14 amino acids. V lost 1 base, J lost 3 bases, and 10 bases lay in between. CDR1 SGHRS and CDR2 YFSETQ come from the germline V gene. The CDR3 region has the DNA TGCGCCAGCAGCTTGATCGGGTCAGACTATGGCTACACCTTC. Amino acids: CASSLIGSDYGYTF.

The rearrangement uses TRBV7-2 and TRBJ2-2; 13 bases agree with TRBD2. Germline CDR1 is SGHTA and CDR2 is FQGNSA. CDR3 length: 16 amino acids. V shed 7 bases and J 3 bases; nucleotides not matched to a gene: 5. The CDR3 loop reads CASTRTSGGYTGELFF. CDR3 in DNA: TGTGCCAGCACTCGGACTAGCGGGGGTTACACCGGGGAGCTGTTTTTT.

The chain employs TRBV7-2 and TRBJ2-2, with TRBD2 as a possible D gene (5 bases). CDR3 length: 12 residues. V lost 3 bases and J lost 7, with 6 bases in between. Germline values: CDR1 SGHTA, CDR2 FQGNSA. This CDR3 is CASSFGGGELFF. CDR3 bases: TGTGCCAGCAGCTTCGGAGGCGGGGAGCTGTTTTTT. Looking up the rest from reference TRBV7-2 and TRBJ2-2 gives the full variable domain: GAGVSQSPSNKVTEKGKDVELRCDPISGHTALYWYRQSLGQGLEFLIYFQGNSAPDKSGLPSDRFSAERTGGSVSTLTIQRTQQEDSAVYLCASSFGGGELFFGEGSRLTVL.

The genes are TRBV5-4 and TRBJ2-3; TRBD1 matches at 10 bases. CDR3 size: 15 residues. Trimming cost V 9 bases and J 0 bases; bases outside gene matches: 7. Germline lookup yields CDR1 SGHNT and CDR2 YYREEE (reference sequence). The CDR3 DNA reads as TGTGCCATCCAGGACAGGGGGGTTAGCACAGATACGCAGTATTTT. Its protein is CAIQDRGVSTDTQYF. The variable domain in full, completed from reference TRBV5-4 and TRBJ2-3, reads ETGVTQSPTHLIKTRGQQVTLRCSSQSGHNTVSWYQQALGQGPQFIFQYYREEENGRGNFPPRFSGLQFPNYSSELNVNALELDDSALYLCAIQDRGVSTDTQYFGPGTRLTVL.

This chain connects TRBV3-1 (or the pseudogene TRBV3-2) to TRBJ2-7, with TRBD1 identical over 7 bases. V gave up 4 bases and J gave up 13 bases; unmatched junction bases: 13. Germline CDR1 is LGHDT and CDR2 is YNNKEL (reference sequence). The CDR3 runs to 13 residues. The CDR3 is CASSPSFGDRDYF. CDR3 DNA sequence: TGTGCCAGCAGCCCCTCCTTCGGAGACAGGGATTACTTC.

V is TRBV19 and J is TRBJ2-1, with D perhaps TRBD1 (5 bases). Per the germline V gene, CDR1 is LNHDA and CDR2 is SQIVND (reference sequence). The CDR3 runs to 14 residues. V dropped 7 bases and J dropped 3 bases, with 13 bases sitting between them. Here the CDR3 reads CASNGPGLYNEQFF. In DNA, the CDR3 is TGTGCCAGTAACGGGCCAGGGCTCTACAATGAGCAGTTCTTC.

This chain joins TRBV5-1 and TRBJ1-4; D perhaps matches TRBD1 (5 bases). The CDR3 sequence is 14 residues long. Deletions cut 0 bases from V and 4 bases from J, with 7 bases between. Germline values: CDR1 SGHRS, CDR2 YFSETQ. CDR3 DNA: TGCGCCAGCAGCTTGGGGCAGGGTAATGAAAAACTGTTTTTT. Protein: CASSLGQGNEKLFF.

V gene TRBV6-6 combines with J gene TRBJ2-7; TRBD1 matches at 11 bases. The V gene end was trimmed by 4 bases and the J gene end by 5 bases; junction bases not matched to a gene: 10. CDR3 length: 16 amino acids. The V gene's germline CDR1 is MNHNY and CDR2 SVGAGI (reference sequence). CDR3 region: CASSSPGQGALNEQYF. For the CDR3, the DNA is TGTGCCAGCAGTTCACCCGGACAGGGGGCTCTGAACGAGCAGTACTTC.

The chain carries TRBV18 and TRBJ2-5; tentative D call: TRBD1 (6 bases). CDR3 size: 14 residues. The germline gives CDR1 KGHSH, CDR2 LQKENI. Trimming removed 3 bases at V and 2 bases at J, with 10 bases between. DNA of the CDR3: TGTGCCAGCTCACCGGGACAAGCACAAGAGACCCAGTACTTC. This sequence encodes CASSPGQAQETQYF.

The rearrangement links TRBV14 to TRBJ2-6; 12 bases agree with TRBD1. The CDR3 has 19 amino acids. Germline lookup yields CDR1 SGHDN and CDR2 FVKESK. J gave up 2 bases and V 0 bases, and 5 bases lay outside the gene matches. CDR3: CASSQDRGQGAPGANVLTF. The CDR3, as DNA: TGTGCCAGCAGCCAAGATCGGGGACAGGGGGCGCCTGGGGCCAACGTCCTGACTTTC.

This rearrangement joins TRBV3-1 (or the pseudogene TRBV3-2) to TRBJ2-7; D perhaps matches TRBD2 (7 bases). Germline V gives CDR1 LGHDT, CDR2 YNNKEL (reference sequence). CDR3 length equals 15 residues. The V end lost 1 base, the J end lost 7 bases, and 17 bases lay between the germline ends. The CDR3 loop reads CASSQGVPGGSEQYF. In DNA form, the CDR3 reads TGTGCCAGCAGCCAAGGCGTCCCGGGGGGCTCAGAGCAGTACTTC.

The chain links TRBV13 to TRBJ2-1; TRBD1 aligns across 8 bases. The length of the CDR3 is 17 residues. Germline V gene lookup returns CDR1 PRHDT and CDR2 FYEKMQ (reference sequence). The V gene end was trimmed by 5 bases and the J gene end by 6 bases; junction bases not matched to a gene: 15. The DNA of the CDR3 is TGTGCCAGCAGCCTACCAGGGGGCCCCCCCTTTAGCAATGAGCAGTTCTTC. Translation gives CASSLPGGPPFSNEQFF.

V is TRBV5-5 and J is TRBJ1-2, with D possibly matching TRBD1 (5 bases). The CDR3 is 15 residues long. CDR1 SGHKS and CDR2 YYEKEE come from the germline V gene (reference sequence). V lost 4 bases and J lost 0, with 13 bases in between. CDR3 protein: CASSKDSMTNYGYTF. DNA of the CDR3: TGTGCCAGCAGCAAAGACAGCATGACTAACTATGGCTACACCTTC.

The DNA for the CDR3 is TGTGCCAGCGGGGGACAGCTCGGAAACACCATATATTTT. Translated: CASGGQLGNTIYF. This rearrangement joins TRBV25-1 to TRBJ1-3; 7 nucleotides agree with TRBD1. CDR3 length: 13 amino acids. Germline V lookup: CDR1 MGHDK, CDR2 SYGVNS. V dropped 8 bases and J dropped 4; count of bases not matched to a gene: 5.

This chain links TRBV19 with TRBJ2-3; 10 bases line up with TRBD1. Germline V gene data show CDR1 as LNHDA and CDR2 as SQIVND (reference sequence). The CDR3 runs to 15 residues. V lost 6 bases, J lost 2 bases, and 5 bases stayed unmatched. CDR3 protein: CASRTGTGVTDTQYF. The CDR3 coding sequence is TGTGCCAGTAGGACCGGGACAGGGGTCACAGATACGCAGTATTTT. Based on the CDR3 plus reference TRBV19 and TRBJ2-3, the full variable domain is DGGITQSPKYLFRKEGQNVTLSCEQNLNHDAMYWYRQDPGQGLRLIYYSQIVNDFQKGDIAEGYSVSREKKESFPLTVTSAQKNPTAFYLCASRTGTGVTDTQYFGPGTRLTVL.

CDR3 sequence (DNA): TGTGCCAGCTCAGCCGGGATAGGGTTGGATGAGCAGTTCTTC. Residues: CASSAGIGLDEQFF. J is TRBJ2-1 and V is TRBV18; possible D gene TRBD2, 5 bases. The germline CDR1 and CDR2 sequences are KGHSH and LQKENI. With 5 bases removed from V and 8 bases from J, the gap between germline ends came to 16 bases. The length of the CDR3 is 14 residues.

CDR3 region: CAPRRRGGIGEQFF. The CDR3 DNA reads TGTGCCCCCCGGAGGCGGGGGGGCATCGGAGAGCAGTTCTTC. The V and J genes are TRBV5-8 and TRBJ2-1, with 9 bases aligning to TRBD2. V lost 10 bases and J lost 10; bases outside the gene matches: 15. There are 14 residues in the CDR3. From germline, CDR1 is SGHTS and CDR2 YDEGEE.

CDR3 bases: TGTGCCACCACCATCGGGGTTGGATCACCCCTCCACTTT. This gives the protein CATTIGVGSPLHF. The chain employs TRBV6-5 and TRBJ1-6, with no clear D. V lost 10 bases, J lost 10 bases, and 17 bases lay in between. There are 13 residues in the CDR3. CDR1 is MNHEY, CDR2 SVGAGI, per germline.

V gene TRBV6-5 combines with J gene TRBJ2-2; tentatively, D is TRBD1 (5 bases). The CDR3 extends over 14 amino acids. V lost 7 bases, J lost 2 bases, and 11 bases lay in between. Looked up from germline, CDR1 is MNHEY and CDR2 is SVGAGI. The CDR3 loop reads CASKRQGNTGELFF. CDR3 nucleotide sequence: TGTGCCAGCAAGAGGCAGGGCAACACCGGGGAGCTGTTTTTT.

This sequence joins TRBV19 and TRBJ1-6; D unresolved. The CDR3 spans 15 residues. Deletions cut 3 bases from V and 0 bases from J, with 6 bases between. From germline, CDR1 is LNHDA and CDR2 SQIVND (reference sequence). The CDR3 reads CASSMVSSYNSPLHF. As DNA, the CDR3 is TGTGCCAGTAGTATGGTTAGCTCCTATAATTCACCCCTCCACTTT.

The J gene is TRBJ2-6, the V gene TRBV19; a weak D match, TRBD1 (5 bases). The CDR3 is 15 amino acids. The germline V gene encodes CDR1 LNHDA and CDR2 SQIVND (reference sequence). V was cut by 5 bases and J by 4 bases, with 12 bases left in between. CDR3 nucleotides: TGTGCCAGTAGTCCCGCAGGGCCCGGGGCCAACGTCCTGACTTTC. Its translation is CASSPAGPGANVLTF.

The gene calls are TRBV21-1 and TRBJ2-5; the D segment call TRBD1 is taken from the table without a DNA check. TRBV21-1 has pseudogene status. This CDR3 spans 15 amino acids. Here the CDR3 DNA reads TGTGCCAGCAGCAAAATAGGACAGCCTGGAGAGACCCAGTACTTC. Protein sequence: CASSKIGQPGETQYF.

The rearrangement uses TRBV7-8 and TRBJ2-2, with unresolved D. V lost 5 bases, J lost 1 base, and 11 bases lay in between. This CDR3 has 15 residues. The germline CDR1 and CDR2 sequences are SGHVS and FQNEAQ. CDR3 DNA: TGTGCCAGCAGCCATTCGAATAGGAACACCGGGGAGCTGTTTTTT. This codes for CASSHSNRNTGELFF.

The chain employs TRBV7-8 and TRBJ1-6, with 7 bases identical to TRBD1. The germline gives CDR1 SGHVS, CDR2 FQNEAQ. After removal of 8 bases from V and 8 bases from J, the junction contained 6 bases not matched to a gene. The CDR3 runs 13 residues. The CDR3 DNA sequence: TGTGCCAGCGGGCCCGACAGGGATTCACCCCTCCACTTT. Translated, it gives CASGPDRDSPLHF.

This chain connects TRBV11-2 to TRBJ2-2, with TRBD2 matching over 10 bases. Germline V gene lookup returns CDR1 SGHAT and CDR2 FQNNGV. V lost 1 base, J lost 4 bases, and 6 bases stayed unmatched. The CDR3 is made up of 17 amino acids. The CDR3 DNA reads TGTGCCAGCAGCTTAGGGTTAGCGGGGGGCGCCACCGGGGAGCTGTTTTTT. Translating gives CASSLGLAGGATGELFF.

This clone was counted a few times. The CDR3 is CASSLLQGPHTGELFF. DNA for the CDR3: TGTGCCAGCAGCTTATTGCAGGGGCCCCACACCGGGGAGCTGTTTTTT. The V call is TRBV7-9, the J call TRBJ2-2; tentatively, D is TRBD1 (6 bases). Looked up from germline, CDR1 is SEHNR and CDR2 is FQNEAQ (reference sequence). The V end lost 2 bases, the J end lost 3 bases, and 13 bases lay between the germline ends. This CDR3 contains 16 residues.